This T cell receptor beta chain was identified in a study of blood T cell repertoires in COVID-19. Per the study methods: Amplification of reference gene primers provided the estimated nucleated cell counts. Libraries were prepared by immunoSEQ multiplex PCR; TCRdb keeps only in-frame clonotypes and omits some of them. The V and J calls and the clone size are those of that table, but D and trimming were determined from the DNA. This table holds roughly 500,000 clones, 85% to 90% found once. Seattle-derived patients entered the study during active infection and were followed longitudinally. The germline CDR1 and CDR2 sequences are SGHNT and YYREEE (reference sequence). This CDR3 comprises 15 residues. The V segment lost 4 bases and the J segment 3 bases; nucleotides outside the gene matches: 10.

This sequence was found in a young man with COVID-19, enrolled during active disease. V is TRBV5-4 and J is TRBJ2-7, with TRBD2 identical over 7 bases. Sequenced sample: peripheral blood. CDR3 sequence: CASSGGEAEYYEQYF. CDR3 DNA: TGTGCCAGCAGCGGGGGGGAAGCGGAATACTACGAGCAGTACTTC.